One and the same sample provided the 19 T cell receptor beta chains below, sequenced in a study of blood T cells in healthy people across ages. It was with a sample-barcoded 5' primer and a J-beta primer mix that a second PCR of about 7 to 12 cycles was run. Using its own MiXCR run on the 5' RACE reads, TCRdb lists one record per CDR3 protein. The data hold some 1,000,000 distinct CDR3 sequences, with 20% to 25% observed a single time. This sample also appeared in a second study, on T cells of mothers and their children.

The sample consisted of blood. Receptors were obtained from a girl aged 2 to 9 in good health.

In its sample, this clonotype was seen a few times. This chain links TRBV5-1 with TRBJ1-3; 8 bases map to TRBD1. This CDR3 is built from 14 residues. Per the germline V gene, CDR1 is SGHRS and CDR2 is YFSETQ. The V and J ends lost 4 bases and 8 bases, in that order; junction bases with no gene match: 8. The CDR3 DNA follows: TGCGCCAGCAGCACGCGGACAGGGATCGACACCATATATTTT. This sequence encodes CASSTRTGIDTIYF.

This clonotype has just a few counts. V is TRBV4-2 and J is TRBJ2-5; 10 nucleotides match TRBD1. Matching the DNA end better, TRBJ2-7 makes the J call doubtful. Per germline, CDR1 LGHNA and CDR2 YNFKEQ. The CDR3 runs 17 residues. The CDR3 bases are TGTGCCAGCAGCCAAGGGACAGGGGGACCGGTCGCCTACGAGCAGTACTTC. It codes for CASSQGTGGPVAYEQYF.

J is TRBJ1-6 and V is TRBV7-8; D remains unclear. Germline V lookup: CDR1 SGHVS, CDR2 FQNEAQ. With 5 bases removed from V and 13 bases from J, the gap between germline ends came to 15 bases. The CDR3 totals 13 residues. As DNA, the CDR3 is TGTGCCAGCAGCCTTAGCCCGGCCTATCCCCTCCACTTT. Its translation is CASSLSPAYPLHF.

The CDR3 nucleotides read TGTGCCACCGGGGCTAGCGGGATTTACAATGAGCAGTTCTTC. Residues: CATGASGIYNEQFF. The rearrangement uses TRBV15 and TRBJ2-1; 9 nucleotides align to TRBD2. Looked up from germline, CDR1 is LNHNV and CDR2 is YYDKDF (reference sequence). There are 14 residues in the CDR3. Trimming removed 8 bases from V and 4 bases from J; junction bases left unmatched: 6.

This clonotype was counted only a few times. J is TRBJ2-1 and V is TRBV28; the match to TRBD2 covers 12 bases. CDR1 and CDR2 from the germline V gene are MDHEN and SYDVKM. Unmatched junction bases numbered 9, after V lost 5 bases and J lost 7 bases. CDR3 length equals 16 residues. The CDR3 reads CASSLRLAGEINEQFF. CDR3 nucleotides: TGTGCCAGCAGTCTCCGACTAGCGGGAGAGATAAATGAGCAGTTCTTC.

The chain couples TRBV12-3 or TRBV12-4 to TRBJ2-6, with TRBD1 identical over 7 bases. Unmatched junction bases numbered 7, after V lost 5 bases and J lost 3 bases. The CDR3 loop spans 16 amino acids. CDR3 nucleotide sequence: TGTGCCAGCAGTGACAGGGCCCCTAGTGGGGCCAACGTCCTGACTTTC. This gives the protein CASSDRAPSGANVLTF.

This clonotype was observed a few times. This sequence joins TRBV6-5 and TRBJ2-7; D is perhaps TRBD1 (5 bases). The CDR3 totals 13 residues. The germline CDR1 and CDR2 sequences are MNHEY and SVGAGI. V lost 2 bases and J 3 bases, leaving 8 bases between the germline ends. CDR3 in amino acids: CASSYKDSYEQYF. CDR3 bases: TGTGCCAGCAGTTACAAAGACAGCTACGAGCAGTACTTC.

The chain carries TRBV6-5 and TRBJ2-5, with no clear D. Germline V lookup: CDR1 MNHEY, CDR2 SVGAGI. The CDR3 is made up of 14 amino acids. Trimming pared 0 bases from V and 3 bases from J, leaving 8 bases between. Here the CDR3 DNA reads TGTGCCAGCAGTTACTCCTCGTATGAAGAGACCCAGTACTTC. The encoded protein is CASSYSSYEETQYF.

V gene TRBV28 combines with J gene TRBJ2-3; D possibly corresponds to TRBD2 (7 bases). Trimming took off 6 bases at V and 4 bases at J, with 20 bases between the two ends. Germline CDR1 is MDHEN and CDR2 is SYDVKM. This CDR3 has 16 residues. The CDR3 sequence: CASSPRGFSGADTQYF. The CDR3 bases are TGTGCCAGCAGCCCGAGGGGGTTCAGCGGGGCAGATACGCAGTATTTT.

This chain joins TRBV6-4 and TRBJ2-3; 10 bases line up with TRBD2. With 3 bases clipped from V and 11 bases from J, the junction kept 5 bases outside the gene matches. Germline lookup yields CDR1 MRHNA and CDR2 SNTAGT. The length of the CDR3 is 13 residues. CDR3 region: CASSELAGEWQYF. CDR3 coding DNA: TGTGCCAGCAGTGAGCTAGCGGGGGAGTGGCAGTATTTT.

The chain joins TRBV20-1 to TRBJ1-5; a weak D match, TRBD1 (6 bases). Germline CDR1 DFQATT, CDR2 SNEGSKA (reference sequence). CDR3 length equals 12 residues. V was cut by 4 bases and J by 6 bases, with 10 bases left in between. CDR3 region: CSAIIGGQPQHF. The CDR3 nucleotides read TGCAGTGCTATTATAGGGGGTCAGCCCCAGCATTTT.

Only a few counts were recorded for this clonotype. The rearrangement joins TRBV21-1 to TRBJ2-4. TRBV21-1 is shown as a pseudogene. This CDR3 is built from 14 residues. The CDR3 region has the DNA TGTGCCAGCAGCAAAGGGGCAGAGAAAAACATTCAGTACTTC. This gives the protein CASSKGAEKNIQYF.

The chain is built from TRBV5-1 and TRBJ1-4; a possible D gene is TRBD1 (5 bases). Between the trimmed V and J ends, which lost 1 base and 5 bases, there was a span of 12 bases. The CDR3 contains 15 residues. Germline CDR1 and CDR2: SGHRS and YFSETQ. CDR3 sequence: CASSLRGAENEKLFF. The CDR3 DNA reads TGCGCCAGCAGCTTGAGAGGGGCAGAAAATGAAAAACTGTTTTTT.

The chain combines TRBV12-3 or TRBV12-4 with TRBJ2-1; D possibly corresponds to TRBD2 (6 bases). The CDR3 consists of 15 residues. V dropped 6 bases and J dropped 9 bases, with 21 bases sitting between them. DNA of the CDR3: TGTGCCAGCAGCCAGGCCTTGGGACTCCTTCCTGAGCAGTTCTTC. Its translation is CASSQALGLLPEQFF.

The V gene is TRBV20-1, the J gene TRBJ2-5; D not certain. Trimming left V 4 bases short and J 3 bases short, with 9 bases between. Per the germline V gene, CDR1 is DFQATT and CDR2 is SNEGSKA (reference sequence). The CDR3 has 12 amino acids. Here the CDR3 reads CSAIPVEETQYF. For the CDR3, the DNA is TGCAGTGCTATACCAGTAGAAGAGACCCAGTACTTC.

This clonotype was detected a few times. J is TRBJ2-5 and V is TRBV2, with D uncertain. The length of the CDR3 is 12 residues. Per germline, CDR1 SNHLY and CDR2 FYNNEI. V lost 7 bases and J 2 bases, leaving 8 bases between the germline ends. CDR3 protein: CASTGEQETQYF. CDR3 bases: TGTGCCAGCACGGGCGAACAAGAGACCCAGTACTTC.

This clonotype was observed a handful of times. V is TRBV6-5 and J is TRBJ1-3; unclear D gene. The CDR3 consists of 14 residues. Trimming shortened V by 6 bases and J by 2 bases, and 11 bases separated the two germline ends. The germline CDR1 and CDR2 sequences are MNHEY and SVGAGI. As DNA, the CDR3 is TGTGCCAGCAGCGAATTCACGACTGGAAACACCATATATTTT. Translation gives CASSEFTTGNTIYF.

This clonotype occurred a few times. This chain uses TRBV15 with TRBJ2-3; 8 nucleotides line up with TRBD2. Losses at the gene ends were 1 base for V and 1 base for J; bases not matched to a gene: 7. This CDR3 region has 17 residues. CDR1 LNHNV and CDR2 YYDKDF come from the germline V gene (reference sequence). The CDR3 sequence: CATSRGGGSPGTDTQYF. CDR3 DNA: TGTGCCACCAGCAGAGGCGGGGGGTCCCCGGGCACAGATACGCAGTATTTT.

The rearrangement joins TRBV9 to TRBJ1-1, with D unclear. The CDR3 consists of 16 residues. Per germline, CDR1 SGDLS and CDR2 YYNGEE. Trimming removed 0 bases at V and 1 base at J, with 13 bases between. The CDR3 loop is CASSVGMGKKNTEAFF. The CDR3 DNA sequence: TGTGCCAGCAGCGTAGGCATGGGCAAAAAGAACACTGAAGCTTTCTTT.